This T cell receptor (beta chain) was obtained from a study of shared clonotypes between healthy human individuals. Study information: In total, the donors were two women and a few men aged 18 to 49.

This clone was seen a single time. Its target is unknown. Researchers drew on roughly 82 million PBMCs for genomic DNA from unsorted samples. General observations from the study: Enrolling few donors narrowed the genetic and exposure-history diversity that was represented.

Germline lookup yields CDR1 SGHTA and CDR2 FQGTGA. The CDR3 contains 14 residues. Trimming pared 6 bases from V and 3 bases from J, leaving 14 bases between. The repertoire was sequenced with immunoSEQ multiplex PCR; TCRdb's copy has only in-frame clones and lacks some. The top ten hold over 9.5% of the sample, which has about 490,000 clones, 79% seen once. This TCR came from a woman aged 40 to 50 in good health. Some clones in this sample may be carry-over from other donors' samples. V usage is TRBV7-3 and J usage is TRBJ1-1; possible D gene TRBD1, 6 bases. Sequencing was done on a sample of PBMCs. CDR3 amino acids: CASSAAGVDTEAFF. The CDR3 nucleotides read TGTGCCAGCAGTGCGGCAGGGGTCGACACTGAAGCTTTCTTT.